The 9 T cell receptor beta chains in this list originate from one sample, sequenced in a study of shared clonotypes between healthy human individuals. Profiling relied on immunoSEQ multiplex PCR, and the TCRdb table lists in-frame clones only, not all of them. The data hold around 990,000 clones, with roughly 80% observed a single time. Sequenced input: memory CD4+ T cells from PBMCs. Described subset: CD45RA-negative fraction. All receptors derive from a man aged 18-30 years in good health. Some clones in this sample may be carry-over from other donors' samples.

Here the CDR3 reads CASSVQGGGTEAFF. In nucleotides, the CDR3 is TGTGCCAGCAGCGTTCAGGGCGGCGGCACTGAAGCTTTCTTT. This sequence joins TRBV9 and TRBJ1-1; D may be TRBD1 (5 bases). The CDR3 consists of 14 residues. Trimming pared 2 bases from V and 4 bases from J, leaving 12 bases between. In germline, CDR1 is SGDLS, CDR2 YYNGEE.

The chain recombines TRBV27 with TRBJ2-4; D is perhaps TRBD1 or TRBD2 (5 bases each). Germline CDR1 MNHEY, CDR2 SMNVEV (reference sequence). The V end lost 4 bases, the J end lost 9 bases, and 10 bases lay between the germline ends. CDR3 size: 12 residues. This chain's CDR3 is CASSSGAGIQYF. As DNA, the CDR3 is TGTGCCAGCAGTTCCGGGGCGGGCATTCAGTACTTC.

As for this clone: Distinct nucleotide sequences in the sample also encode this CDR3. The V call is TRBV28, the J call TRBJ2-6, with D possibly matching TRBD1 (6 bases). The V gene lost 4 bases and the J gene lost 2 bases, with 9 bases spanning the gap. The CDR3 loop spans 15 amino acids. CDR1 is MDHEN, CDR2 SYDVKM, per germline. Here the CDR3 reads CASSSTGTGANVLTF. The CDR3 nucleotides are TGTGCCAGCAGTTCCACAGGGACTGGGGCCAACGTCCTGACTTTC.

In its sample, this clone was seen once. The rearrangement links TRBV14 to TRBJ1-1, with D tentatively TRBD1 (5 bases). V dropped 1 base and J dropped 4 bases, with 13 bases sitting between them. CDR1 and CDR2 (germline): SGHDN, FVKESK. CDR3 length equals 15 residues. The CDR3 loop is CASSQGMGGSTEAFF. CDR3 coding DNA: TGTGCCAGCAGCCAAGGGATGGGGGGGAGCACTGAAGCTTTCTTT.

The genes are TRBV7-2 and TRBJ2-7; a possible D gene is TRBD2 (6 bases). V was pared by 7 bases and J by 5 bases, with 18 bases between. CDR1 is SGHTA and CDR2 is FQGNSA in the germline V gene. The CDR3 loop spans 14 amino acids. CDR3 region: CASTSGGIIHEQYF. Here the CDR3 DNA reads TGTGCCAGCACCTCCGGGGGTATAATCCACGAGCAGTACTTC.

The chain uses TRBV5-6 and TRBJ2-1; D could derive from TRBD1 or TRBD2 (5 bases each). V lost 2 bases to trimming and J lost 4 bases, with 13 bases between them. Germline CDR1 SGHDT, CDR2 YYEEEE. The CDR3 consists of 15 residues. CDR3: CASSFLRGPYNEQFF. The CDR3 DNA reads TGTGCCAGCAGCTTTCTACGGGGACCTTACAATGAGCAGTTCTTC.

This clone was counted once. The CDR3 DNA reads as TGCAGTGCTACAGGGGTGCACGAGCAGTACTTC. Translated, it gives CSATGVHEQYF. The genes are TRBV20-1 and TRBJ2-7, with D possibly matching TRBD1 (6 bases). Germline CDR1 is DFQATT and CDR2 is SNEGSKA (reference sequence). V shed 4 bases and J shed 5 bases, with 9 bases lying between them. The length of the CDR3 is 11 residues.

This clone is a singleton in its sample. The CDR3 region is CASSIVGVPDQPQHF. CDR3 coding DNA: TGTGCCAGTAGTATAGTTGGGGTCCCCGATCAGCCCCAGCATTTT. The V gene is TRBV19, the J gene TRBJ1-5, with unresolved D. V lost 1 base and J lost 5, with 12 bases in between. There are 15 residues in the CDR3. CDR1 is LNHDA, CDR2 SQIVND, per germline (reference sequence).

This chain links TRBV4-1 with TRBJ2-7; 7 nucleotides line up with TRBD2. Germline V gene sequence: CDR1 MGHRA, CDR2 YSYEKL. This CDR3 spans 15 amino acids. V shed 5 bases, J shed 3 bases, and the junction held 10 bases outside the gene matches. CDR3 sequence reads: CASSYTSDPDYEQYF. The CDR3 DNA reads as TGCGCCAGCAGCTACACTAGCGACCCAGACTACGAGCAGTACTTC.